Here is one T cell receptor beta chain with its context. The antigen is unknown. Germline and junction disagree at one end, which may indicate a read error. This entry comes from a study of shared clonotypes between healthy human individuals. Produced via immunoSEQ multiplex PCR; TCRdb's table is partial and in-frame only. The table has more than 2 million clones, 90% to 96% seen once. Study outcomes and limitations: Among donors, the sharing of clonotypes was expected to be influenced by sequencing depth. Generation probabilities were higher for clonotypes shared across all four sorted-subset donors than for unshared ones.

All donors were healthy HIV-negative adults lacking recent acute infections or vaccinations. The CDR3 runs to 14 residues. The germline gives CDR1 SGHVS, CDR2 FQNEAQ. The TCR comes from a man between 18 and 29 years old in good health. Sequenced sample: naive CD4+ T cells sorted from blood. Subset of the sample: CD45RA+ positively selected. This chain joins TRBV7-8 and TRBJ2-7; TRBD1 matches at 8 bases. The CDR3 loop is CASSLASYLGQVNF. CDR3 sequence (DNA): TGTGCCAGCAGCTTAGCTTCCTATTTGGGACAGGTGAACTTC.